This is a list of T cell receptor beta chains from one sample in a study of T-cell reconstitution after alpha-beta-depleted transplantation in children. TCRdb re-called the PCR reads through MiXCR, storing one row per CDR3 protein. The repertoire consists of 150,000 to 200,000 distinct CDR3 sequences, with around 10% occurring once and the leading ten covering roughly 13%. The sequenced sample was PBMCs, obtained before TCRalphabeta/CD19-depleted stem cell transplant. All receptors derive from a boy younger than 10 with acute myeloid leukemia, due to receive a stem cell transplant. Both conserved end residues are part of each CDR3. Fields, in order: V gene, clone size, CDR3 protein. The listing skips clone size in some rows; elsewhere it reads once, few, many or a size class.

TRBV7-6,many,CASSPGQAGEKLFF
TRBV30,-,CAWSHTSGGLDTQYF
TRBV2,many,CASRTYEGYTF
TRBV5-1,many,CASSFTSGSRVNEQFF
TRBV5-1,many,CASSWGILAGARDTQYF
TRBV5-1,many,CASSTRHSENTEAFF
TRBV6-2/TRBV6-3,many,CASGQTPGRSFF
TRBV5-1,many,CASSSGWEGIREQYF
TRBV5-1,many,CASSPAVGGETQYF
TRBV6-8,-,CASSVSGRAYNEQFF
TRBV4-1,many,CASSQGSGERYNEQFF
TRBV5-1,many,CASSLAITSIPGELFF
TRBV6-1,-,CASTWQEMNTEAFF
TRBV10-3,many,CAISGEGTYEQYF
TRBV5-1,many,CASSMGQGYEQYF
TRBV20-1,many,CSARGELAAYEQYF
TRBV27,few,CASRLPGTSGRSNEQFF
TRBV20-1,many,CSAWGQWVETQYF
TRBV3-1,many,CASSQEQGNSPLHF
TRBV20-1,many,CSATSNTGELFF
TRBV28,few,CATSTYRDNEQFF
TRBV11-2,many,CASTSFAPQGLYGYTF
TRBV4-1,many,CASSQQQGPDTQYF
TRBV4-2,many,CASSLRGSSGNTIYF
TRBV20-1,many,CSARAASGSRLAETQYF
TRBV5-1,many,CASSLVPAGGFNEQFF
TRBV20-1,many,CSARSRLAQDTQYF
TRBV27,many,CASSSTGLAGYNEQFF
TRBV6-2/TRBV6-3,-,CAASGQERSPLHF
TRBV12-3/TRBV12-4,many,CASSLVAGAGNTIYF
TRBV27,-,CTSSPPGSSGTTGELFF
TRBV3-1,many,CASSHTGTGGNIQYF
TRBV15,many,CATSREAGVIETQYF
TRBV5-4,-,CASSLGQGGGVTDTQYF
TRBV4-2,many,CASSPWGVYEQYF
TRBV6-5,many,CASSYSVGMSSYEQYF
TRBV10-2,many,CASMQGGVTGELFF
TRBV30,many,CAWSSPGESSYEQYF
TRBV4-1,many,CASSQGRGLAGGSSYEQYF
TRBV2,many,CASTLSREQFF
TRBV20-1,many,CSATPSLGSGDPNTGELFF
TRBV2,many,CASSNLRASTDTQYF
TRBV28,many,CASSLTYGSYEQYF
TRBV12-3/TRBV12-4,many,CASSWGYSGGNTIYF
TRBV7-9,many,CASSETGTGFSPLHF
TRBV5-1,many,CASSRNPGQDDEQFF
TRBV30,-,CAWSVRTPSREQFF
TRBV5-6,many,CASSPKDRGRPGYTF
TRBV6-2/TRBV6-3,many,CASSYWPGGPGEQYF
TRBV28,many,CASRGGTRRGGWGQPQHF